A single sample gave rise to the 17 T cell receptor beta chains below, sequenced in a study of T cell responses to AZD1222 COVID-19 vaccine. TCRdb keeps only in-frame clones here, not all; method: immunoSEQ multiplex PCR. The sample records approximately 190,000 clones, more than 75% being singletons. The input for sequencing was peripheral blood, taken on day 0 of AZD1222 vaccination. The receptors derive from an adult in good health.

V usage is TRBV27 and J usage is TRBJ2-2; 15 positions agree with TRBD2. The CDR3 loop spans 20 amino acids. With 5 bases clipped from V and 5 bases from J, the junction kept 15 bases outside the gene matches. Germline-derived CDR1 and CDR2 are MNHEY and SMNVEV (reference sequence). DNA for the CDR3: TGTGCCAGCAGTCTGGGACTAGCGGGAGGTTCCCGGGTGAGAACCGGGGAGCTGTTTTTT. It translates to CASSLGLAGGSRVRTGELFF.

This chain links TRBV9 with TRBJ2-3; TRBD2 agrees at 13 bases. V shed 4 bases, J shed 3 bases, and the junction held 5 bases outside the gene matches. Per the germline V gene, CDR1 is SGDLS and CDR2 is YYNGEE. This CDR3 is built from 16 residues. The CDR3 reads CASSPRTSGGTDTQYF. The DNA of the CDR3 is TGTGCCAGCAGCCCCCGGACTAGCGGGGGTACAGATACGCAGTATTTT.

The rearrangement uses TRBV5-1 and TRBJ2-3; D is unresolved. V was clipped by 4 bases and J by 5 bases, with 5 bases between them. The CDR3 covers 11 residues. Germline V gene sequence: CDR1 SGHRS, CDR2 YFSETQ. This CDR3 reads CASSPKDTQYF. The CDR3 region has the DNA TGCGCCAGCAGCCCCAAAGATACGCAGTATTTT.

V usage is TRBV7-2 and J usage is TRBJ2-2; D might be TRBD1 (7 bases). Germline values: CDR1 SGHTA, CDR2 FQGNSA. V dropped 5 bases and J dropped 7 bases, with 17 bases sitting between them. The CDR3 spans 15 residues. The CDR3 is CASSLTGLGGGELFF. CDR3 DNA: TGTGCCAGCAGCCTGACAGGGCTCGGGGGCGGGGAGCTGTTTTTT.

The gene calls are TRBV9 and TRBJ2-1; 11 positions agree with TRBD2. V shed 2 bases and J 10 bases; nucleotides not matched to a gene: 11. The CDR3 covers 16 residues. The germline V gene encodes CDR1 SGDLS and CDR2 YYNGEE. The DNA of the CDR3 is TGTGCCAGCAGCGTGCAACTAGCGGGAGTTGGAGGGGAGCAGTTCTTC. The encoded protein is CASSVQLAGVGGEQFF.

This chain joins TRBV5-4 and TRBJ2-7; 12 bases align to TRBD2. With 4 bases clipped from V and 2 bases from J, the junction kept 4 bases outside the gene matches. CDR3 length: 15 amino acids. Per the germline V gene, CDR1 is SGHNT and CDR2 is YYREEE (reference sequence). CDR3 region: CASSAGLAGTYEQYF. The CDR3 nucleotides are TGTGCCAGCAGCGCGGGACTAGCGGGTACCTACGAGCAGTACTTC.

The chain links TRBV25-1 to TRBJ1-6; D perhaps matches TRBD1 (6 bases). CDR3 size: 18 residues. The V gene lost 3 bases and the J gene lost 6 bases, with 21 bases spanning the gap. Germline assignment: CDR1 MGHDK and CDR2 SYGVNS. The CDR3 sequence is CASSDTGYGQLANSPLHF. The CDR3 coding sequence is TGTGCCAGCAGTGACACCGGATACGGACAGTTGGCTAATTCACCCCTCCACTTT.

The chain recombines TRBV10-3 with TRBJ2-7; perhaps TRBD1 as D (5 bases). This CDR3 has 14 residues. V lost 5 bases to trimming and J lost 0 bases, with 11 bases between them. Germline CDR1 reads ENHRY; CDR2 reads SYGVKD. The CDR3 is CAISYVDNSYEQYF. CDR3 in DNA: TGTGCCATCAGTTATGTGGACAACTCCTACGAGCAGTACTTC.

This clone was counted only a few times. DNA for the CDR3: TGTGCCAGTAGTATGACTCAATCCACTGAAGCTTTCTTT. Encoded protein: CASSMTQSTEAFF. V usage is TRBV19 and J usage is TRBJ1-1; unclear D gene. The CDR3 spans 13 residues. Trimming left V 3 bases short and J 4 bases short, with 9 bases between. Per germline, CDR1 LNHDA and CDR2 SQIVND (reference sequence).

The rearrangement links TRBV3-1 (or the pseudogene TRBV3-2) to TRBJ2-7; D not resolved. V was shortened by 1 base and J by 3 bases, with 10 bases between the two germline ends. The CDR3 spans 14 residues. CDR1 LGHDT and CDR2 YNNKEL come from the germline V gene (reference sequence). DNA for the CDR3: TGTGCCAGCAGCCAAGTCGGCAGAAACTACGAGCAGTACTTC. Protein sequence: CASSQVGRNYEQYF.

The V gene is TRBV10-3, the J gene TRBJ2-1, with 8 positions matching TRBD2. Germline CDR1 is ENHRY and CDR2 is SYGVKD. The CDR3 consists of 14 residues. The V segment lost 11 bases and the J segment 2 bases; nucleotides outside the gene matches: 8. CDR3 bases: TGTGCCTCCCAGCGGGAGCGGCCCTACAATGAGCAGTTCTTC. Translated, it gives CASQRERPYNEQFF.

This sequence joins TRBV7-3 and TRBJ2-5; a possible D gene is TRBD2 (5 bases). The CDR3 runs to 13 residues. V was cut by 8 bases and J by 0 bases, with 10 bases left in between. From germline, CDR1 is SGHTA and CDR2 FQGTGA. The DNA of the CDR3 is TGTGCCAGCGGTATGGACTACCAAGAGACCCAGTACTTC. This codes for CASGMDYQETQYF.

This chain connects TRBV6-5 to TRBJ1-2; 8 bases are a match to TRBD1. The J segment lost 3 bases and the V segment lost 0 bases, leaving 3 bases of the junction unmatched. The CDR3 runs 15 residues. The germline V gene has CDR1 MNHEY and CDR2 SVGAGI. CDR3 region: CASSYSQGADYGYTF. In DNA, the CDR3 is TGTGCCAGCAGTTACTCCCAGGGGGCTGACTATGGCTACACCTTC.

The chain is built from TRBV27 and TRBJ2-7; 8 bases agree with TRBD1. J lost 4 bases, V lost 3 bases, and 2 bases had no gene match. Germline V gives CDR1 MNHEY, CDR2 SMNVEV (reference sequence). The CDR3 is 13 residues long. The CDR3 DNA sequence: TGTGCCAGCAGTTTCCAGGGGGCTTACGAGCAGTACTTC. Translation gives CASSFQGAYEQYF.

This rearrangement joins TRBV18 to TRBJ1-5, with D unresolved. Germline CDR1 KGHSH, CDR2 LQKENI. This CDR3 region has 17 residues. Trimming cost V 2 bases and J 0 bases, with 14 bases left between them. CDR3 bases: TGTGCCAGCTCACCAGTTTCGTCCGCGTATAGCAATCAGCCCCAGCATTTT. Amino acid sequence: CASSPVSSAYSNQPQHF. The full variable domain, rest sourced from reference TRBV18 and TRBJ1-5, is NAGVMQNPRHLVRRRGQEARLRCSPMKGHSHVYWYRQLPEEGLKFMVYLQKENIIDESGMPKERFSAEFPKEGPSILRIQQVVRGDSAAYFCASSPVSSAYSNQPQHFGDGTRLSIL.

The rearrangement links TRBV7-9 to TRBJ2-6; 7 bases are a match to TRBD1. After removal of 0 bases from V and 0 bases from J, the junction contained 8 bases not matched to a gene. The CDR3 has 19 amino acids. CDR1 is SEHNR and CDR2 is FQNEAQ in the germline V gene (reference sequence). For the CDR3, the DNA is TGTGCCAGCAGCTTAGCCTGGGACAGCGAACGCTCTGGGGCCAACGTCCTGACTTTC. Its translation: CASSLAWDSERSGANVLTF.

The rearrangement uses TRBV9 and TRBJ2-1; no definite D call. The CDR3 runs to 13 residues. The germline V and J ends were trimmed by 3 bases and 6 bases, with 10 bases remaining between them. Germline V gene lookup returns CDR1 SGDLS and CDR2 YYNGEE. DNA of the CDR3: TGTGCCAGCAGCGACAGACTGGTCAATGAGCAGTTCTTC. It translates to CASSDRLVNEQFF.